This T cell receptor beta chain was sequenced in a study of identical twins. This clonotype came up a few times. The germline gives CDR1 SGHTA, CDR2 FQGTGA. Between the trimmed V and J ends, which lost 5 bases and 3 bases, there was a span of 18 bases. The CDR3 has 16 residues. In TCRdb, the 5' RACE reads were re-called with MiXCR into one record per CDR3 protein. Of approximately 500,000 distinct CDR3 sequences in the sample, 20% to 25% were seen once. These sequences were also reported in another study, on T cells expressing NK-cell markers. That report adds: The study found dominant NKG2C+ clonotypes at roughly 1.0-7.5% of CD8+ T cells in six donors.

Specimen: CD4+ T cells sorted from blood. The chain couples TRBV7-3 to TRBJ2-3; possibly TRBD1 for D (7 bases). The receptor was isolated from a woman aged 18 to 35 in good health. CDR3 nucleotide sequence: TGTGCCAGCAGCCTATCCGGGGGACAGATGACAGATACGCAGTATTTT. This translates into CASSLSGGQMTDTQYF.